The subject of this entry is one TCR beta chain. Germline V lookup: CDR1 SGHRS, CDR2 YFSETQ. CDR3 size: 13 residues. V gave up 1 base and J gave up 8 bases, with 12 bases separating them. The protocol was immunoSEQ multiplex PCR, while the TCRdb copy is restricted to in-frame clones and leaves out a portion. The table lists around 170,000 clones, about four fifths of them singletons. This sample is part of a study of blood T cell repertoires in COVID-19. This receptor was identified in an elderly woman with acute or convalescent COVID-19. The chain joins TRBV5-1 to TRBJ1-1, with D hard to call. The specimen sequenced was peripheral blood. CDR3 sequence: CASSLTGSREAFF. The CDR3, as DNA: TGCGCCAGCAGCTTGACGGGTTCACGGGAAGCTTTCTTT.